This T cell receptor (beta chain) originates from a study of vaccination effects on CD4 cells after COVID-19 (dated by TCRdb to 2021 to 2024). With respect to the entire study: Participants received two doses of either the BNT162b2 or the mRNA-1273 mRNA SARS-CoV-2 vaccine. In a couple of convalescent patients, pre-vaccine samples were collected 16 days and one week ahead of the first dose, 142 and 148 days after COVID-19 diagnosis. SARS-CoV-2 spike-specific CD4+ TCR repertoires were compared before and after mRNA vaccination in COVID-19 convalescent patients and in infection-naive vaccine recipients. Altogether, some 10 COVID-19 convalescent patients and several SARS-CoV-2-naive healthy vaccine recipients made up the full study. Cultures from other donors in the study were sequenced with the Oncomine TCR Beta short-read assay on an Illumina iSeq 100.

In the ViraFEST assay, PBMC were stimulated with viral peptide pools, and antigen-specific CD4+ T cell clonotypes were then identified by expansion using TCR sequencing. After around eleven days of culture, CD4+ T cells were isolated with the EasySep CD4+ T cell isolation kit. PCR-confirmed SARS-CoV-2 infection had occurred in convalescent patients between March and December 2020, before the Alpha, Beta and Delta variants emerged in the United States. Two million PBMC per well were cultured in IMDM with roughly 5% human AB serum, roughly 10 IU/ml IL-2 and gentamicin, plus 10 ug/ml peptides. On days 3 and 7, half of the culture medium was replaced with fresh IL-2-containing medium. Unless noted otherwise, every peptide stimulation condition was cultured in triplicate wells. Using Ficoll-Paque Plus gradient centrifugation, PBMC were separated from whole blood and then either used fresh or cryopreserved at -140C. Genomic DNA was extracted from cultured CD4+ T cells with the QIAamp micro DNA kit.

Overall results and qualifications from the work: Limitations of the study were the small number of convalescent patients and the absence of early post-infection timepoints. In convalescent patients, the post-vaccine spike-reactive repertoire consisted mainly of new vaccine-induced clones, largely distinct from infection-induced clones. Clones induced by infection and clones induced by vaccination both contracted markedly at late timepoints after vaccination, which fits with T cell responses waning over time.

To note about this clone: Its antigen is currently not known. No base quality information exists; no much larger clone differs at one position.

Library creation used the immunoSEQ multiplex PCR assay. DNA from the CD4+ T cells that had been cultured and isolated underwent TCR beta CDR3 sequencing. In the original analysis: The analysis removed non-productive TCR sequences, trimmed reads to the CDR3 region, and retained only CDR3s that were 7 or more amino acids long. The MANAFEST web app was used to pick out antigen-specific clonotypes by comparing their expansion in peptide wells with that in reference cultures. Positive clones required FDR<0.05 expansion versus reference and all other wells, odds ratio above 5, and frequency above 0.1% in two replicate wells. Clonotypes significantly expanded in SARS-CoV-2 spike wells and in at least one common cold coronavirus spike condition were defined as cross-reactive. CDR3 similarity was assessed by Levenshtein distance with the stringdist R package, and unrooted trees were built with ape in R 3.6.1. TCRdb provides this immuneACCESS table in a form limited to in-frame rearrangements. Some clones are lacking; in checked studies, under half of them reflect an unresolved V gene, and why the rest are absent is not known. The V and J calls and clone size are taken from that table; D and trimming were inferred from the DNA. The sample yields 30,000 or so clones; 72% were counted once. Of the sample, about 29% is held by the ten largest clones.

The CDR3 goes from the cysteine to the phenylalanine over 15 residues. Here the CDR3 DNA is all that survives: 45 bases in frame from base 1. A distance of 10 bases separates the germline ends of V and J, which lose 2 bases and 1 base respectively. From a lookup of the germline V gene, CDR1 and CDR2 are MNHEY and SVGEGT. The material sequenced was CD4+ T cells from PBMCs cultured with a peptide pool, taken before COVID-19 vaccination. Rearrangement joined TRBV6-2 or TRBV6-3 to TRBJ2-3; the best D guess is TRBD2, with 6 bases matching. This clonotype was sampled from a human donor who had a prior SARS-CoV-2 infection. Here is the DNA: TGTGCCAGCAGTTACAGTAGGAGGGGCACAGATACGCAGTATTTT. The encoded protein is CASSYSRRGTDTQYF.